This T cell receptor (beta chain) was retrieved from a study of T cells in Graves' hyperthyroidism and ophthalmopathy (dated by TCRdb to about 2019). In terms of the full investigation: Peripheral blood was sampled at the time of initial diagnosis, prior to any treatment. To identify TCR V-J signatures that set the groups apart, the researchers used a discovery cohort of 100 patients, made up of 40 to 45 with Graves' ophthalmopathy and about 55 with stable Graves' hyperthyroidism. An independent validation cohort of 18 to 20 hyperthyroidism patients and approximately 15 patients who later progressed to ophthalmopathy tested prospective prediction of ophthalmopathy. For training and testing, the 110 or so patients in the discovery cohort were randomly divided in a 7:3 ratio. The study also compared thyroid tissue and blood T-cell repertoires from a handful of Graves' hyperthyroidism patients. After sampling, hyperthyroidism patients received methimazole starting at 30 mg daily, and ophthalmopathy patients received high-dose intravenous methylprednisolone. TCR Vbeta CDR3 sequencing of approximately 140 peripheral blood samples (43 ophthalmopathy, roughly 74 hyperthyroidism and about 17 progressor patients) is reported in the paper. The paper as a whole reports these results and caveats: No statistical method was used to set the sample size in advance, and investigators knew the group allocation. In cross-validation, a model built on a 13 V-J signature told ophthalmopathy apart from stable hyperthyroidism with 85% to 90% sensitivity and about 81% specificity, and in testing the same model reached 80%/75%. Most expanded thyroid clonotypes (frequency above 0.001) were also found in blood, which suggests that blood repertoires may mirror thyroid immune responses. In validation, progression to ophthalmopathy was predicted by the model with around 71% sensitivity and 72.22% specificity, a median of 6.5 months before onset.

Stable Graves' hyperthyroidism was defined as no progression to ophthalmopathy during 18 months of follow-up. Hyperthyroidism patients were newly diagnosed, with disease duration under 2 months, and aged 18 to 65 years. Any patient with an uncontrolled infection, another autoimmune disease, pregnancy or lactation was excluded. Diagnoses were established on the basis of clinical symptoms, serum thyroxine and TRAb, thyroid ultrasound, and orbital computed tomography. PBMCs were separated from 8 to 10 ml of fresh peripheral blood using Ficoll-Paque density gradient centrifugation. Total RNA was extracted with Trizol reagent, and quality was checked on an Agilent 2100 Bioanalyzer. The TCR beta CDR3 regions were amplified from RNA transcripts. A first-round RT-PCR of the TCR CDR3 used the HTBI primer set with the Qiagen OneStep RT-PCR kit. The libraries were constructed in a second round of multiplex PCR and then size-selected and purified. Sequencing of the libraries was done on an Illumina HiSeq2000 using paired-end 100 bp reads. Per the original workflow: SOAPnuke was used to process the raw data, with reads discarded if the reads contained adapters or uncalled bases, had a mean Phred below 15, or lacked an exact constant-primer or identifier match. High-quality paired reads were merged with COPE v1.2.5, and unique nucleotide sequences were defined as clonotypes. Clonotypes were aligned to IMGT TRBV, TRBD and TRBJ reference segments using MiTCR v1.1. The analysis was restricted to V-J combinations with a frequency above 0.0001, which together covered 99% to 99.2% of the repertoires. A TCS score was defined as the ratio between F50 (clonal expansion) and ExV (chaos), using BLOSUM62-based TCRdist between CDR3 peptides within each V-J. Welch's t-statistics and random forest reduced around 520 V-J features to 10 to 15, which were used in a naive Bayes classifier (R e1071). Starting from the raw public reads, TCRdb applied fastp trimming at Q25, assembled clones with MiXCR and retained in-frame beta chains. When rows share a CDR3 protein, they turn into one entry using the most common DNA and genes. The V and J calls were not made by the authors but by TCRdb's processing. For this sample there are roughly 630,000 distinct CDR3 sequences; approximately 14% appear just once. The biggest ten clones account for around 7.3% of the sample.

This clonotype was recorded a few times. Its antigen is currently not known. Base qualities are not recorded, but no much larger clone differs from it by a single base. The sequencing sample was made of blood. The clonotype was recovered from a woman between 25 and 40 years old with Graves' hyperthyroidism.

The CDR3 region: CASGTPRRAFF. The DNA sequence is as follows: TGTGCCAGCGGTACTCCCCGCCGGGCTTTCTTT. This receptor chain uses TRBV6-2 or TRBV6-3 and TRBJ1-1, with the D gene not clear enough to name. The germline V gene provides CDR1 MNHEY and CDR2 SVGEGT. Inclusive of the bounding cysteine and phenylalanine, the CDR3 is 11 residues long. The kept DNA is CDR3 alone, 33 bases in frame from the first base. Trimming removed 8 bases from V and 11 bases from J, leaving 15 bases between the germline ends.